The entry that follows covers one TCR beta chain sequence. Its antigen is undetermined. The data were obtained in a study of CD8+CD57+ T cells in acquired aplastic anemia. Overall study: As sequenced from healthy donors, CD4+ cells averaged about 9.8 million reads. General study results and limits: A significant difference in CD8+ Simpson's diversity between patients and controls was not found.

The TCR beta profiling, which covered VDJ combination and CDR3 sequence, was carried out using genomic DNA as the template. TCRdb recomputed calls from the reads with MiXCR, one row per CDR3 protein. Counted here are about 190,000 distinct CDR3 sequences, 54% occurring once; the ten biggest clones make up approximately 15%. Trimming removed 3 bases at V and 8 bases at J, with 19 bases between. From germline, CDR1 is LGHNA and CDR2 YNFKEQ. The CDR3 is made up of 16 amino acids. Sequencing was done on a sample of sorted CD4+, CD8+, or CD8+CD57+ T cells (not recorded which) from PBMCs. This receptor was identified in a human donor in good health, serving as a control. V and J are TRBV4-2 and TRBJ1-4, with a possible D match to TRBD1 (5 bases). CDR3 sequence: CASSHRRDGAFEKLFF. DNA of the CDR3: TGTGCCAGCAGCCATCGAAGGGACGGTGCCTTCGAAAAACTGTTTTTT.